These 31 T cell receptor beta chains came from one sample sequenced in a study of blood T cell repertoires in COVID-19. Some clones are missing from TCRdb's copy, which holds only in-frame ones; the method was immunoSEQ multiplex PCR. This table holds fewer than 300,000 clones, around 83% found once. The sample was peripheral blood. These receptors originate from an elderly man with acute or convalescent COVID-19.

This chain joins TRBV29-1 and TRBJ2-7, with D possibly matching TRBD2 (5 bases). From germline, CDR1 is SQVTM and CDR2 ANQGSEA. Trimming pared 7 bases from V and 6 bases from J, leaving 16 bases between. The CDR3 covers 12 residues. The DNA of the CDR3 is TGCAGCGCACGGACTGTTTTCTCCGAGCAGTACTTC. As protein: CSARTVFSEQYF.

V usage is TRBV9 and J usage is TRBJ2-7; TRBD1 matches 7 bases. CDR3 length equals 14 residues. CDR1 and CDR2 (germline): SGDLS, YYNGEE. J was trimmed by 0 bases and V by 4 bases; bases with no gene match: 4. DNA for the CDR3: TGTGCCAGCAGCCCCCGGGACAGCTCCTACGAGCAGTACTTC. As protein: CASSPRDSSYEQYF. Filled out from reference TRBV9 and TRBJ2-7, the complete variable domain reads DSGVTQTPKHLITATGQRVTLRCSPRSGDLSVYWYQQSLDQGLQFLIQYYNGEERAKGNILERFSAQQFPDLHSELNLSSLELGDSALYFCASSPRDSSYEQYFGPGTRLTVT.

The V and J genes are TRBV18 and TRBJ2-7, with a possible D match to TRBD2 (5 bases). V dropped 6 bases and J dropped 6 bases, with 18 bases sitting between them. CDR3 length: 14 amino acids. Looked up from germline, CDR1 is KGHSH and CDR2 is LQKENI. As DNA, the CDR3 is TGTGCCAGCTCGTCGGGGAGCATTAAGGGCGAGCAGTACTTC. It is translated as CASSSGSIKGEQYF.

The gene calls are TRBV19 and TRBJ2-3, with D possibly matching TRBD1 (5 bases). CDR1 is LNHDA and CDR2 is SQIVND in the germline V gene (reference sequence). The CDR3 is 14 residues long. Trimming left V 10 bases short and J 7 bases short, with 21 bases between. CDR3 sequence (DNA): TGTGCCACCGCCGACAGTTCCCACTACTATACGCAGTATTTT. Amino acids: CATADSSHYYTQYF.

By proportion, this clone is medium-sized. The chain uses TRBV5-1 and TRBJ1-2, with TRBD1 as a possible D gene (5 bases). Looked up from germline, CDR1 is SGHRS and CDR2 is YFSETQ. Trimming took 2 bases from V and 1 from J, leaving 15 bases between them. There are 16 residues in the CDR3. The CDR3 reads CASSFRGAWINYGYTF. Here the CDR3 DNA reads TGCGCCAGCAGCTTTCGCGGGGCCTGGATTAACTATGGCTACACCTTC.

This chain uses TRBV1 with TRBJ1-6; the D call in the table, TRBD1, was not verified against the DNA. TRBV1 is reported as a pseudogene. This CDR3 region has 17 residues. The DNA of the CDR3 is TGCACCAGCAGCCATTCCCTCCAGGGCGTAAAATATTCACCCCTCCACTTT. Protein: CTSSHSLQGVKYSPLHF.

V usage is TRBV27 and J usage is TRBJ2-7; 8 bases align to TRBD1. Per the germline V gene, CDR1 is MNHEY and CDR2 is SMNVEV (reference sequence). This CDR3 contains 16 residues. J gave up 3 bases and V 1 base, and 8 bases lay outside the gene matches. CDR3 nucleotide sequence: TGTGCCAGCAGTTTATGGGCAGGGGGCGCCCGCTACGAGCAGTACTTC. Its translation is CASSLWAGGARYEQYF.

The chain employs TRBV20-1 and TRBJ2-7, with D perhaps TRBD1 (6 bases). This CDR3 region has 11 residues. The V end was cut by 4 bases, the J end by 4 bases, with 8 bases between. Germline-derived CDR1 and CDR2 are DFQATT and SNEGSKA (reference sequence). The CDR3 reads CSAIRGYEQYF. The DNA of the CDR3 is TGCAGTGCTATAAGGGGGTACGAGCAGTACTTC.

V is TRBV3-1 (or the pseudogene TRBV3-2) and J is TRBJ2-5, with TRBD1 identical over 9 bases. The germline CDR1 and CDR2 sequences are LGHDT and YNNKEL (reference sequence). CDR3 length: 13 residues. After removal of 6 bases from V and 4 bases from J, the junction contained 3 bases not matched to a gene. CDR3 nucleotides: TGTGCCAGCAGTCTACAGGGGGCAGAGACCCAGTACTTC. Protein product: CASSLQGAETQYF.

The rearrangement links TRBV5-4 to TRBJ2-7, with TRBD1 identical over 8 bases. CDR3 length equals 14 residues. Trimming removed 0 bases from V and 6 bases from J; junction bases left unmatched: 5. Germline V lookup: CDR1 SGHNT, CDR2 YYREEE (reference sequence). The chain's CDR3 is CASSLAGRGREQYF. In DNA, the CDR3 is TGTGCCAGCAGCTTGGCGGGCAGGGGGCGCGAGCAGTACTTC.

The rearrangement links TRBV28 to TRBJ2-7; 8 nucleotides line up with TRBD2. The length of the CDR3 is 14 residues. Trimming at V came to 3 bases and at J to 6 bases, leaving 7 bases not matched to a gene. CDR1 is MDHEN and CDR2 is SYDVKM in the germline V gene. CDR3 DNA: TGTGCCAGCAGTTTGGAAGCGGGAGTCCGCGAGCAGTACTTC. Its translation is CASSLEAGVREQYF.

V usage is TRBV5-1 and J usage is TRBJ2-1; 10 bases agree with TRBD2. The CDR3 is made up of 14 amino acids. The germline V gene encodes CDR1 SGHRS and CDR2 YFSETQ. With V trimmed by 4 bases and J by 6 bases, 4 bases remained unmatched. DNA for the CDR3: TGCGCCAGCAGCCCGCTAGCGGGAGTCAATGAGCAGTTCTTC. Its protein product is CASSPLAGVNEQFF.

V and J are TRBV4-1 and TRBJ1-2, with no clear D. V shed 1 base and J shed 4 bases, with 10 bases lying between them. This CDR3 contains 14 residues. From germline, CDR1 is MGHRA and CDR2 YSYEKL. The CDR3: CASSQGGGSYGYTF. CDR3 in DNA: TGCGCCAGCAGCCAAGGGGGAGGATCCTATGGCTACACCTTC.

This clone has only a few counts. The V call is TRBV2, the J call TRBJ2-5; 14 nucleotides agree with TRBD2. The V gene end was trimmed by 6 bases and the J gene end by 5 bases; junction bases not matched to a gene: 8. Germline CDR1 reads SNHLY; CDR2 reads FYNNEI. The CDR3 covers 16 residues. This CDR3 reads CASRRLAGGGEETQYF. The CDR3, as DNA: TGTGCCAGCAGGAGACTAGCGGGAGGGGGTGAGGAGACCCAGTACTTC.

The chain combines TRBV28 with TRBJ2-7; D is uncertain. Between the trimmed V and J ends, which lost 8 bases and 6 bases, there was a span of 14 bases. The germline CDR1 and CDR2 sequences are MDHEN and SYDVKM. CDR3 length: 12 residues. The CDR3 protein is CASGRSVAEQYF. The CDR3 DNA reads as TGTGCCAGCGGCCGGAGCGTAGCCGAGCAGTACTTC.

The chain recombines TRBV3-1 (or the pseudogene TRBV3-2) with TRBJ2-2; possible D gene TRBD2, 6 bases. This CDR3 has 15 amino acids. The germline V gene encodes CDR1 LGHDT and CDR2 YNNKEL (reference sequence). V was pared by 1 base and J by 5 bases, with 11 bases between. The CDR3 coding sequence is TGTGCCAGCAGCCAAGTGGCGGGATGGACCGGGGAGCTGTTTTTT. Its protein is CASSQVAGWTGELFF.

This clone was recorded only once. Other DNA sequences in this sample translate to the same CDR3. The V and J genes are TRBV5-1 and TRBJ1-1; 7 bases map to TRBD1. The germline V gene encodes CDR1 SGHRS and CDR2 YFSETQ. The CDR3 is made up of 14 amino acids. V was pared by 4 bases and J by 1 base, with 4 bases of the junction left unmatched. In nucleotides, the CDR3 is TGCGCCAGCAGCCCCGGGACAGCGAACACTGAAGCTTTCTTT. Translation: CASSPGTANTEAFF. The full variable domain, rest sourced from reference TRBV5-1 and TRBJ1-1, is KAGVTQTPRYLIKTRGQQVTLSCSPISGHRSVSWYQQTPGQGLQFLFEYFSETQRNKGNFPGRFSGRQFSNSRSEMNVSTLELGDSALYLCASSPGTANTEAFFGQGTRLTVV.

The chain links TRBV27 to TRBJ1-6; D may be TRBD1 (5 bases). This CDR3 comprises 13 residues. Germline CDR1 and CDR2: MNHEY and SMNVEV (reference sequence). The chain's CDR3 is CAGGNSYNSPLHF. The CDR3 DNA reads as TGTGCGGGGGGGAACTCCTATAATTCACCCCTCCACTTT.

V usage is TRBV27 and J usage is TRBJ1-2; possible D gene TRBD1, 5 bases. The germline gives CDR1 MNHEY, CDR2 SMNVEV (reference sequence). The CDR3 consists of 13 residues. Between the trimmed V and J ends, which lost 5 bases and 5 bases, there was a span of 12 bases. For the CDR3, the DNA is TGTGCCAGCAGTACAGCCCAGGGATATGGCTACACCTTC. This encodes CASSTAQGYGYTF.

J is TRBJ1-2 and V is TRBV18; unclear D gene. The ends were cut back, 5 bases at V and 2 bases at J, with 6 bases in the middle. The CDR3 has 12 amino acids. Germline loops: CDR1 KGHSH, CDR2 LQKENI. The CDR3 here is CASSAENYGYTF. The DNA for the CDR3 is TGTGCCAGCTCAGCGGAGAACTATGGCTACACCTTC.

This chain connects TRBV5-1 to TRBJ2-3; the match to TRBD2 covers 7 bases. The germline V gene encodes CDR1 SGHRS and CDR2 YFSETQ. J was trimmed by 6 bases and V by 6 bases; bases with no gene match: 7. The CDR3 is made up of 13 amino acids. The CDR3 spells CASNAGDGDTQYF. DNA of the CDR3: TGCGCCAGCAATGCGGGGGATGGGGATACGCAGTATTTT.

This chain connects TRBV21-1 to TRBJ1-5; no DNA check was done on the table's D call, TRBD1. TRBV21-1 is assigned pseudogene status. CDR3 length: 13 residues. The CDR3 nucleotides read TGTGCCAGCAGCAAGCCAGTGGATCAGCCCCAGCATTTT. This sequence encodes CASSKPVDQPQHF.

The chain couples TRBV7-6 to TRBJ1-6; D is uncertain. V was pared by 1 base and J by 6 bases, with 10 bases between. The CDR3 loop spans 15 amino acids. Germline V lookup: CDR1 SGHVS, CDR2 FNYEAQ. CDR3 sequence reads: CASSLEATFNSPLHF. CDR3 nucleotides: TGTGCCAGCAGCTTAGAAGCTACCTTTAATTCACCCCTCCACTTT.

This clone was picked up a small number of times. The chain combines TRBV9 with TRBJ1-4; 9 bases line up with TRBD1. The CDR3 is 15 amino acids. In germline, CDR1 is SGDLS, CDR2 YYNGEE. Unmatched junction bases numbered 8, after V lost 4 bases and J lost 7 bases. The DNA of the CDR3 is TGTGCCAGCAGCCCCTCGGGACAGGGTGGTGAAAAACTGTTTTTT. Translated, it gives CASSPSGQGGEKLFF. Full variable domain (rest looked up from reference TRBV9 and TRBJ1-4): DSGVTQTPKHLITATGQRVTLRCSPRSGDLSVYWYQQSLDQGLQFLIQYYNGEERAKGNILERFSAQQFPDLHSELNLSSLELGDSALYFCASSPSGQGGEKLFFGSGTQLSVL.

The chain combines TRBV4-1 with TRBJ1-4, with 7 bases fitting TRBD1. Germline trimming cut 0 bases from V and 5 bases from J; bases unmatched to any gene: 6. This CDR3 comprises 16 residues. The germline gives CDR1 MGHRA, CDR2 YSYEKL. This chain's CDR3 is CASSQDPAGGNEKLFF. In DNA, the CDR3 is TGCGCCAGCAGCCAAGATCCCGCAGGGGGGAATGAAAAACTGTTTTTT.

This clone was seen more than once but under ten times. Other nucleotide sequences in the sample specify the same CDR3. V usage is TRBV6-5 and J usage is TRBJ2-7, with no clear D. The CDR3 totals 13 residues. Germline-derived CDR1 and CDR2 are MNHEY and SVGAGI. V was clipped by 2 bases and J by 0 bases, with 5 bases between them. CDR3 nucleotide sequence: TGTGCCAGCAGTTACCCAGGCTCCTACGAGCAGTACTTC. Translating it yields CASSYPGSYEQYF.

This sequence joins TRBV3-1 (or the pseudogene TRBV3-2) and TRBJ2-7; the D gene is possibly TRBD2 (6 bases). The CDR3 extends over 16 amino acids. V shed 0 bases and J shed 3 bases, with 15 bases lying between them. From germline, CDR1 is LGHDT and CDR2 YNNKEL (reference sequence). The CDR3 nucleotides are TGTGCCAGCAGCCAAGATGTGGGAGGTGGCTACTACGAGCAGTACTTC. Translating it yields CASSQDVGGGYYEQYF.

The rearrangement joins TRBV3-1 (or the pseudogene TRBV3-2) to TRBJ2-7, with D possibly being TRBD1 (6 bases). V lost 3 bases, J lost 4 bases, and 16 bases lay in between. The CDR3 is made up of 15 amino acids. Germline lookup yields CDR1 LGHDT and CDR2 YNNKEL (reference sequence). The CDR3 DNA follows: TGTGCCAGCAGCCAGGGACCTCAGACAGGTTACGAGCAGTACTTC. This sequence encodes CASSQGPQTGYEQYF.

V and J are TRBV6-5 and TRBJ1-3; D possibly corresponds to TRBD1 (6 bases). CDR1 is MNHEY, CDR2 SVGAGI, per germline. This CDR3 region has 15 residues. V lost 7 bases and J 0 bases, leaving 13 bases between the germline ends. In DNA form, the CDR3 reads TGTGCCAGCACCGGAGTAGGGGGCTCTGGAAACACCATATATTTT. It translates to CASTGVGGSGNTIYF.

The rearrangement joins TRBV5-6 to TRBJ2-7, with D tentatively TRBD2 (6 bases). Trimming cost V 4 bases and J 1 base, with 15 bases left between them. The CDR3 extends over 15 amino acids. Germline loops: CDR1 SGHDT, CDR2 YYEEEE. The CDR3 sequence: CASSGGPGPSYEQYF. The CDR3 DNA reads TGTGCCAGCAGCGGAGGGCCAGGGCCGTCCTACGAGCAGTACTTC.

This chain joins TRBV7-2 and TRBJ2-7; 7 nucleotides line up with TRBD1. V gave up 2 bases and J gave up 4 bases; unmatched junction bases: 11. The length of the CDR3 is 16 residues. Germline CDR1 and CDR2: SGHTA and FQGNSA. The CDR3 DNA is TGTGCCAGCAGCTTACGGACAGGAGAAGGGAAATACGAGCAGTACTTC. This encodes CASSLRTGEGKYEQYF.